The 13 T cell receptor beta chains below come from one sample, sequenced in a study of blood T cell repertoires in COVID-19. Profiled with immunoSEQ multiplex PCR; TCRdb holds only in-frame clones, not every one. The sample lists some 74,000 clones, approximately 80% seen once, with over 40% in the top ten. The source material was peripheral blood. Receptors were obtained from an elderly man with acute or convalescent COVID-19.

The chain recombines TRBV7-9 with TRBJ1-2; a possible D gene is TRBD1 (5 bases). The CDR3 is 15 residues long. Germline V lookup: CDR1 SEHNR, CDR2 FQNEAQ (reference sequence). The V and J ends lost 5 bases and 0 bases respectively, with 13 bases between them. The DNA of the CDR3 is TGTGCCAGCAGCCTACGACAGAATCCTAACTATGGCTACACCTTC. This translates into CASSLRQNPNYGYTF.

The chain is built from TRBV29-1 and TRBJ1-1, with 11 bases identical to TRBD1. Per the germline V gene, CDR1 is SQVTM and CDR2 is ANQGSEA. V lost 3 bases to trimming and J lost 5 bases; unmatched junction nucleotides: 5. CDR3 length: 14 residues. CDR3 sequence reads: CSVERGQGVTEAFF. For the CDR3, the DNA is TGCAGCGTTGAGAGGGGACAGGGGGTGACTGAAGCTTTCTTT. The complete variable domain, with remaining parts taken from reference TRBV29-1 and TRBJ1-1, reads SAVISQKPSRDICQRGTSLTIQCQVDSQVTMMFWYRQQPGQSLTLIATANQGSEATYESGFVIDKFPISRPNLTFSTLTVSNMSPEDSSIYLCSVERGQGVTEAFFGQGTRLTVV.

The chain combines TRBV5-4 with TRBJ1-4, with 8 bases identical to TRBD1. The CDR3 is 15 amino acids. Germline values: CDR1 SGHNT, CDR2 YYREEE (reference sequence). With 3 bases clipped from V and 8 bases from J, the junction kept 9 bases outside the gene matches. Here the CDR3 reads CASSSYQGAGEKLFF. CDR3 in DNA: TGTGCCAGCAGCTCATATCAGGGGGCGGGGGAAAAACTGTTTTTT.

Concerning this clone: A much bigger clone sits one base away, suggesting this may be a read error. The identical CDR3 is also encoded by other nucleotide sequences in the sample. The gene calls are TRBV11-2 and TRBJ2-7, with D possibly matching TRBD2 (6 bases). The CDR3 is 14 amino acids. Germline lookup yields CDR1 SGHAT and CDR2 FQNNGV. The germline V and J ends were trimmed by 3 bases and 2 bases, with 11 bases remaining between them. The CDR3 sequence: CASSLGGRTYEQYF. CDR3 sequence (DNA): TGTGCCAGCAGCTTGGGGGGACGGACCTACGAGCAGTACTTC.

The V call is TRBV7-6, the J call TRBJ2-1, with 8 bases aligning to TRBD2. The germline V gene has CDR1 SGHVS and CDR2 FNYEAQ. V shed 5 bases, J shed 5 bases, and the junction held 8 bases outside the gene matches. CDR3 size: 15 residues. CDR3 in amino acids: CASSPRTSSDNEQFF. The DNA of the CDR3 is TGTGCCAGCAGCCCTCGGACTAGCAGCGACAATGAGCAGTTCTTC.

V is TRBV5-4 and J is TRBJ2-7; 13 positions agree with TRBD2. This CDR3 comprises 16 residues. Germline-derived CDR1 and CDR2 are SGHNT and YYREEE (reference sequence). The V gene end was trimmed by 5 bases and the J gene end by 4 bases; junction bases not matched to a gene: 9. In nucleotides, the CDR3 is TGTGCCAGCAGTTACGGCGGACTAGCGGGAGAATACGAGCAGTACTTC. It is translated as CASSYGGLAGEYEQYF.

The genes are TRBV7-2 and TRBJ2-2; 7 nucleotides align to TRBD2. Germline CDR1 and CDR2: SGHTA and FQGNSA. The V segment lost 3 bases and the J segment 5 bases; nucleotides outside the gene matches: 6. The CDR3 is 15 residues long. The CDR3 sequence is CASSFRGGATGELFF. DNA of the CDR3: TGTGCCAGCAGCTTTCGGGGAGGGGCGACCGGGGAGCTGTTTTTT. The whole variable domain, remainder taken from reference TRBV7-2 and TRBJ2-2, is GAGVSQSPSNKVTEKGKDVELRCDPISGHTALYWYRQSLGQGLEFLIYFQGNSAPDKSGLPSDRFSAERTGGSVSTLTIQRTQQEDSAVYLCASSFRGGATGELFFGEGSRLTVL.

The CDR3 coding sequence is TGTGCCAGCAGCTTGGCCGGGACAGGGTCCCCTTATGGCTACACCTTC. Its translation is CASSLAGTGSPYGYTF. The rearrangement links TRBV5-5 to TRBJ1-2; 9 bases align to TRBD1. With 0 bases clipped from V and 5 bases from J, the junction kept 8 bases outside the gene matches. This CDR3 is built from 16 residues. Looked up from germline, CDR1 is SGHKS and CDR2 is YYEKEE (reference sequence).

To note about this clone: Other nucleotide sequences in the sample specify the same CDR3. The V call is TRBV5-1, the J call TRBJ1-5; D uncertain. The CDR3 covers 13 residues. V lost 0 bases and J 4 bases, leaving 5 bases between the germline ends. Germline values: CDR1 SGHRS, CDR2 YFSETQ. The CDR3 nucleotides are TGCGCCAGCAGCTTGGCGGGGAATCAGCCCCAGCATTTT. It specifies CASSLAGNQPQHF.

The chain employs TRBV5-6 and TRBJ2-3; D is possibly TRBD2 (7 bases). Per germline, CDR1 SGHDT and CDR2 YYEEEE. Trimming took 6 bases from V and 2 from J, leaving 22 bases between them. The CDR3 has 17 amino acids. In DNA form, the CDR3 reads TGTGCCAGCACCCAACTGGGGGGGGGCGGGCTCACAGATACGCAGTATTTT. Protein product: CASTQLGGGGLTDTQYF.

The chain couples TRBV6-5 to TRBJ2-1, with D tentatively TRBD2 (5 bases). The V and J ends lost 5 bases and 0 bases respectively, with 11 bases between them. From germline, CDR1 is MNHEY and CDR2 SVGAGI. This CDR3 is built from 15 residues. For the CDR3, the DNA is TGTGCCAGCAGTCCGGACTTCAACTCCTACAATGAGCAGTTCTTC. It codes for CASSPDFNSYNEQFF.

This clone was counted a few times. The rearrangement uses TRBV19 and TRBJ2-1; 8 bases line up with TRBD2. The CDR3 is 15 residues long. Germline V lookup: CDR1 LNHDA, CDR2 SQIVND (reference sequence). V lost 6 bases and J lost 0; bases outside the gene matches: 4. CDR3 loop: CASRAGGSSYNEQFF. In nucleotides, the CDR3 is TGTGCCAGTAGGGCGGGGGGTAGCTCCTACAATGAGCAGTTCTTC.

The chain carries TRBV7-2 and TRBJ1-2; D is ambiguous. The CDR3 length is 13 residues. The germline V gene encodes CDR1 SGHTA and CDR2 FQGNSA. The V end lost 5 bases, the J end lost 6 bases, and 13 bases lay between the germline ends. The CDR3 protein is CASSPYQADGYTF. Written as DNA, the CDR3 is TGTGCCAGCAGCCCATATCAGGCAGATGGCTACACCTTC.